The next 3 T cell receptor beta chains were all read from a single sample in a study of graft-versus-host responses after intestinal transplantation. Method: immunoSEQ multiplex PCR; TCRdb's copy keeps in-frame clones and lacks some. This table has 50,000 to 75,000 clones, roughly 90% appearing once. Intraepithelial lymphocytes and lamina propria lymphocytes were released through processing of graft tissue. This sample comprised ileum tissue, obtained approximately 370 days after transplant. All receptors derive from a human patient who received an intestinal transplant, so some T cells may come from the graft donor.

The chain recombines TRBV6-6 with TRBJ2-7; TRBD2 agrees at 7 bases. In germline, CDR1 is MNHNY, CDR2 SVGAGI (reference sequence). The CDR3 totals 14 residues. V lost 2 bases to trimming and J lost 0 bases; unmatched junction nucleotides: 1. For the CDR3, the DNA is TGTGCCAGCAGTTACCTAGCGGACTCCTACGAGCAGTACTTC. As protein: CASSYLADSYEQYF.

The chain links TRBV6-4 to TRBJ2-3, with 9 bases matching TRBD2. V was pared by 4 bases and J by 1 base, with 3 bases of the junction left unmatched. Germline lookup yields CDR1 MRHNA and CDR2 SNTAGT. The CDR3 loop spans 15 amino acids. This CDR3 is CASSAERGGTDTQYF. CDR3 nucleotides: TGTGCCAGCAGTGCCGAGCGGGGGGGCACAGATACGCAGTATTTT.

This chain joins TRBV10-3 and TRBJ2-5, with D hard to call. TRBJ2-7 matches the DNA end more closely, so the J call is doubtful. The CDR3 is 13 amino acids. Germline values: CDR1 ENHRY, CDR2 SYGVKD. The CDR3 DNA follows: TGTGCCATCAGTGAAGGGTTCCCTTACGAGCAGTACTTC. It encodes CAISEGFPYEQYF.